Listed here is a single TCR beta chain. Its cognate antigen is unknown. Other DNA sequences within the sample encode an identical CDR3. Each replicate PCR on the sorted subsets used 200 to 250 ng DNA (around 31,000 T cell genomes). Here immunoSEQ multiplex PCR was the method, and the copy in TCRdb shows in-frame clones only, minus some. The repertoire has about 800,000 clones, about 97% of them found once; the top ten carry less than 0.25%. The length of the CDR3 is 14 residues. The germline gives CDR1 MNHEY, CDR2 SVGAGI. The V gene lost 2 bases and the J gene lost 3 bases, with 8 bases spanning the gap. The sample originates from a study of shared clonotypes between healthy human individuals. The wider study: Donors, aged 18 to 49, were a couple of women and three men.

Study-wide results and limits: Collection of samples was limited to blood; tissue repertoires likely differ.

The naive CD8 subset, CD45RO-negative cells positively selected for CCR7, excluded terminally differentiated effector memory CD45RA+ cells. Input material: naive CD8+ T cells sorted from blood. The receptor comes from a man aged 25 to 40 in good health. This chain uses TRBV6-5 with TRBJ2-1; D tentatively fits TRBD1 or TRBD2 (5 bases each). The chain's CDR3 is CASSYGTLYNEQFF. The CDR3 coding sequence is TGTGCCAGCAGTTACGGGACCCTCTACAATGAGCAGTTCTTC.